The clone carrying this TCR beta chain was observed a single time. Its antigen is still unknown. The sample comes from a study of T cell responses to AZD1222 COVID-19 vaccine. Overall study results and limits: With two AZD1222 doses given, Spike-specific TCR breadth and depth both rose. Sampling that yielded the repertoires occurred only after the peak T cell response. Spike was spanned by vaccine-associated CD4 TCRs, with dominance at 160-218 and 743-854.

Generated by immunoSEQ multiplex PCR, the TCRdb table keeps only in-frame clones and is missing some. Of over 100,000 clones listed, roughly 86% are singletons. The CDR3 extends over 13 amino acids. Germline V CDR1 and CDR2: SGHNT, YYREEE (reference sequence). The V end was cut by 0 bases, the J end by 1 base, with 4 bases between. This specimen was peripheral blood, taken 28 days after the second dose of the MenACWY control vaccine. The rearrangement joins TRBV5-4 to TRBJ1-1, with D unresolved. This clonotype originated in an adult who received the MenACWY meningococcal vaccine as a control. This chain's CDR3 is CASSLGGNTEAFF. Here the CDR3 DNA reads TGTGCCAGCAGCTTGGGGGGGAACACTGAAGCTTTCTTT.